This T cell receptor (beta chain) was identified during a study of OX40 agonist ivuxolimab in advanced cancers. About the study: The patients received agonistic anti-OX40 (CD134) antibody ivuxolimab. At doses from 0.01 to 10 mg/kg, patients were given intravenous ivuxolimab every 2 weeks. Study-wide results and limits: Within 6 weeks, CD4+ and CD8+ blood T cells expanded clonally at 0.1 to 3.0 mg/kg. The study found among the lowest clonal expansion in partial responders at 0.1-3.0 mg/kg.

Germline CDR1 is MGHRA and CDR2 is YSYEKL. There are 19 residues in the CDR3. J gave up 0 bases and V 1 base, and 5 bases lay outside the gene matches. Comments on this clone: Its antigen is currently unknown.

Clones were read by immunoSEQ multiplex PCR, and TCRdb kept only the in-frame ones, dropping some. The top ten clones hold about an eighth of a sample with approximately 58,000 clones, approximately 90% of them seen once. The source of this sequence is an adult with an advanced solid tumor such as melanoma, head and neck, liver or kidney cancer. The sample here was CD4+ or CD8+ T cells sorted from blood, taken in a trial of the OX40 agonist ivuxolimab. This rearrangement joins TRBV4-1 to TRBJ2-6, with 11 positions matching TRBD1. The CDR3 spells CASSQGTGGAISGANVLTF. CDR3 DNA: TGCGCCAGCAGCCAAGGGACAGGGGGCGCGATCTCTGGGGCCAACGTCCTGACTTTC.